These 14 T cell receptor beta chains share one sample of origin, sequenced in a study of T cells in Graves' hyperthyroidism and ophthalmopathy. Using RNA transcripts as the source, TCR beta CDR3 regions were amplified. HTBI primers were employed in a first-round RT-PCR of the TCR CDR3. TCRdb fed the multiplex PCR reads into MiXCR, producing one record per CDR3 protein. The table records 550,000 to 800,000 distinct CDR3 sequences, over 15% of them present only once. The sequencing input was blood. The source of these receptors is a man aged 18 to 35 with Graves' hyperthyroidism.

The V gene is TRBV29-1, the J gene TRBJ2-7; D not resolved. The ends were cut back, 3 bases at V and 7 bases at J, with 10 bases in the middle. Germline CDR1 and CDR2: SQVTM and ANQGSEA. The CDR3 spans 11 residues. The CDR3 coding sequence is TGCAGCGTTGAGGGGTATGGGGAGCAGTACTTC. This sequence encodes CSVEGYGEQYF.

The chain is built from TRBV19 and TRBJ2-7; D is perhaps TRBD1 or TRBD2 (5 bases each). Trimming cost V 10 bases and J 2 bases, with 18 bases left between them. This CDR3 has 14 amino acids. CDR1 is LNHDA, CDR2 SQIVND, per germline (reference sequence). The DNA of the CDR3 is TGTGCCACCGCACCTGGGACGTTCACCTACGAGCAGTACTTC. This translates into CATAPGTFTYEQYF. Full variable domain (missing parts from reference TRBV19 and TRBJ2-7): DGGITQSPKYLFRKEGQNVTLSCEQNLNHDAMYWYRQDPGQGLRLIYYSQIVNDFQKGDIAEGYSVSREKKESFPLTVTSAQKNPTAFYLCATAPGTFTYEQYFGPGTRLTVT.

The CDR3 bases are TGCAGTGCCCATCCCCGGACTAGCGGGAGGGGGAATGAGCAGTTCTTC. Protein product: CSAHPRTSGRGNEQFF. The V call is TRBV20-1, the J call TRBJ2-1; 15 bases map to TRBD2. CDR3 size: 16 residues. Germline CDR1 and CDR2: DFQATT and SNEGSKA (reference sequence). V gave up 6 bases and J gave up 7 bases; unmatched junction bases: 10.

This clonotype was detected only a few times. The V and J genes are TRBV20-1 and TRBJ2-1; the match to TRBD1 covers 9 bases. This CDR3 has 13 residues. Trimming at V came to 4 bases and at J to 7 bases, leaving 5 bases not matched to a gene. CDR1 and CDR2 from the germline V gene are DFQATT and SNEGSKA (reference sequence). CDR3 residues: CSANRDRANEQFF. The CDR3 DNA is TGCAGTGCTAACCGGGACAGGGCTAATGAGCAGTTCTTC.

In its sample, this clonotype was seen many times. The chain is built from TRBV27 and TRBJ2-5; TRBD2 is a possible D gene (5 bases). The germline V gene encodes CDR1 MNHEY and CDR2 SMNVEV (reference sequence). This CDR3 contains 13 residues. Trimming cost V 1 base and J 4 bases, with 7 bases left between them. CDR3 DNA sequence: TGTGCCAGCAGTTTATACCGGGGAGAGACCCAGTACTTC. This codes for CASSLYRGETQYF.

This clonotype came up many times. V is TRBV28 and J is TRBJ2-5, with D perhaps TRBD2 (6 bases). Germline CDR1 MDHEN, CDR2 SYDVKM. The CDR3 is made up of 12 amino acids. Trimming removed 5 bases at V and 5 bases at J, with 9 bases between. CDR3 bases: TGTGCCAGCAGTCGACTAGAGGAGACCCAGTACTTC. As protein: CASSRLEETQYF.

This clonotype was counted ten times or more. The chain links TRBV10-3 to TRBJ1-4, with D possibly matching TRBD1 (5 bases). The CDR3 has 14 residues. Germline assignment: CDR1 ENHRY and CDR2 SYGVKD. The V end was cut by 3 bases, the J end by 7 bases, with 12 bases between. CDR3 DNA: TGTGCCATCAGTGACGGGCAGGGCGGTGAAAAACTGTTTTTT. Its translation is CAISDGQGGEKLFF.

This chain connects TRBV10-3 to TRBJ1-4, with D unclear. There are 12 residues in the CDR3. The germline V and J ends were trimmed by 10 bases and 4 bases, with 10 bases remaining between them. Germline V gene sequence: CDR1 ENHRY, CDR2 SYGVKD. For the CDR3, the DNA is TGTGCCACCCGACGCAGTAATGAAAAACTGTTTTTT. Its protein is CATRRSNEKLFF.

This clonotype was counted a few times. V gene TRBV29-1 combines with J gene TRBJ2-3; 10 bases fit TRBD1. Germline V gene data show CDR1 as SQVTM and CDR2 as ANQGSEA. This CDR3 region has 15 residues. Trimming removed 1 base from V and 1 base from J; junction bases left unmatched: 2. The CDR3 loop is CSVEGGQGGTDTQYF. The CDR3 bases are TGCAGCGTTGAAGGTGGACAGGGGGGCACAGATACGCAGTATTTT.

The chain joins TRBV30 to TRBJ2-7; D not resolved. The CDR3 is made up of 13 amino acids. Germline V CDR1 and CDR2: GTSNPN, SVGIG (reference sequence). V was clipped by 2 bases and J by 3 bases, with 11 bases between them. The chain's CDR3 is CAWSFGDGYEQYF. The CDR3 DNA reads as TGTGCCTGGAGTTTCGGAGACGGCTACGAGCAGTACTTC.

V gene TRBV28 combines with J gene TRBJ2-1; TRBD2 matches at 11 bases. The CDR3 consists of 16 residues. With V trimmed by 7 bases and J by 4 bases, 9 bases remained unmatched. Germline CDR1 is MDHEN and CDR2 is SYDVKM. CDR3 in amino acids: CASISGGLAVYNEQFF. CDR3 sequence (DNA): TGTGCCAGCATTTCTGGGGGACTAGCGGTATACAATGAGCAGTTCTTC. Based on the CDR3 plus reference TRBV28 and TRBJ2-1, the full variable domain is DVKVTQSSRYLVKRTGEKVFLECVQDMDHENMFWYRQDPGLGLRLIYFSYDVKMKEKGDIPEGYSVSREKKERFSLILESASTNQTSMYLCASISGGLAVYNEQFFGPGTRLTVL.

At least ten counts were recorded for this clonotype. The chain carries TRBV12-3 or TRBV12-4 and TRBJ2-4; 12 nucleotides match TRBD1. This CDR3 spans 17 amino acids. V dropped 2 bases and J dropped 6; count of bases not matched to a gene: 8. The CDR3 coding sequence is TGTGCCAGCAGTTTATCCGGGGGACAGGGGGCCGGAAACATTCAGTACTTC. Its translation: CASSLSGGQGAGNIQYF.

A few counts support this clonotype. This chain links TRBV19 with TRBJ1-5, with D unresolved. The CDR3 is made up of 16 amino acids. V lost 1 base, J lost 2 bases, and 12 bases lay in between. Germline values: CDR1 LNHDA, CDR2 SQIVND (reference sequence). The CDR3 loop is CASSIGGRTGNQPQHF. CDR3 DNA: TGTGCCAGTAGTATAGGTGGCAGGACGGGCAATCAGCCCCAGCATTTT.

The sample holds a few counts of this clonotype. J is TRBJ2-7 and V is TRBV19; the D gene is possibly TRBD1 (6 bases). The CDR3 loop spans 15 amino acids. With 5 bases removed from V and 3 bases from J, the gap between germline ends came to 17 bases. Germline values: CDR1 LNHDA, CDR2 SQIVND (reference sequence). CDR3 in DNA: TGTGCCAGTAGTCCCGCGGACAGTTACGGCTACGAGCAGTACTTC. This translates into CASSPADSYGYEQYF.